Listed below are T cell receptor beta chains from one sample, sequenced in a study of cytomegalovirus exposure and HLA in healthy donors. Libraries were prepared by immunoSEQ multiplex PCR; TCRdb keeps only in-frame clonotypes and omits some of them. The sample includes 150,000 or so clones, roughly four fifths seen only once; the top ten take 5.7%. The sample taken for sequencing was PBMCs. The receptors stem from a man in his thirties or forties in good health and CMV-seropositive. The CDR3 runs from the conserved cysteine through the conserved F or W. The order of the fields is V gene, CDR3 length, D gene, clone size, J gene, CDR3 DNA, CDR3 protein. D genes are given only for firm matches. A row's size may be missing; if present it is once, few, many or a size class.

TRBV5-1	13	NA	NA	TRBJ1-2	TGCGCCAGCAGCTCCTTGGAGGGCTATGGCTACACCTTC	CASSSLEGYGYTF
TRBV28	11	NA	NA	TRBJ2-5	TGTGCCAGCGGGAGGACGGAGACCCAGTACTTC	CASGRTETQYF
TRBV28	13	TRBD1	NA	TRBJ1-1	TGTGCCAGCAGGAGACAGGGTAACACTGAAGCTTTCTTT	CASRRQGNTEAFF
TRBV2	14	NA	NA	TRBJ1-6	TGTGCCAGCAGAGACAGAGGATATAATTCACCCCTCCACTTT	CASRDRGYNSPLHF
TRBV7-6	14	NA	NA	TRBJ1-2	TGTGCCAGCAGCTTAGGGACAGCTAACTATGGCTACACCTTC	CASSLGTANYGYTF
TRBV7-9	17	TRBD1	NA	TRBJ1-1	TGTTCCAGCAGTTCTATAGGGGGCCGATCAGGGGAGTCTGAAGCTTTCTTT	CSSSSIGGRSGESEAFF
TRBV19	16	NA	NA	TRBJ2-1	TGTGCCAGTAGTACACAGGCGCAGATTCTTAACAATGAGCAGTTCTTC	CASSTQAQILNNEQFF
TRBV5-1	14	TRBD1	NA	TRBJ2-5	TGCGCCAGCAGCTTGGGACAGGGAAGGGAGACCCAGTACTTC	CASSLGQGRETQYF
TRBV19	16	TRBD2	NA	TRBJ2-1	TGTGCCAGTAGTGTCCTTTTAGCGGGAGATGGTAATGAGCAGTTCTTC	CASSVLLAGDGNEQFF
TRBV2	15	NA	NA	TRBJ2-1	TGTGCCAGCAGTGAAGACAGGGGGGGACACAATGAGCAGTTCTTC	CASSEDRGGHNEQFF
TRBV7-9	18	TRBD2	once	TRBJ2-3	TGTGCCAGCAGCGTTAGCCCCTTAGGACTAGCGGGTAAAGATACGCAGTATTTT	CASSVSPLGLAGKDTQYF
TRBV19	17	NA	NA	TRBJ2-6	TGTGCCAGTAGACCAGGACAGCCTCTCTCTGGGGCCAACGTCCTGACTTTC	CASRPGQPLSGANVLTF
TRBV18	16	NA	NA	TRBJ2-3	TGTGCCAGCTCCTTTCTGCAGGGGACGGGCACAGATACGCAGTATTTT	CASSFLQGTGTDTQYF
TRBV4-1	15	TRBD2	once	TRBJ2-1	TGCGCCAGCAGCCCCGTTGAGCGGGGGGGACGGGAGCAGTTCTTC	CASSPVERGGREQFF
TRBV19	13	NA	NA	TRBJ2-2	TGTGCCACTATAGATCCCAACACCGGGGAGCTGTTTTTT	CATIDPNTGELFF
TRBV20-1	11	NA	NA	TRBJ2-4	TGCAGTGCACCCGACAGAAACATTCAGTACTTC	CSAPDRNIQYF
TRBV27	13	TRBD2	NA	TRBJ2-7	TGTGCCAGCAGTTTACTAGCGGGAGTCGAGCAGTACTTC	CASSLLAGVEQYF
TRBV30	13	NA	NA	TRBJ1-3	TGTGCCTGGAGTGTAGTTGGCGGAAACACCATATATTTT	CAWSVVGGNTIYF
TRBV5-1	12	NA	NA	TRBJ2-7	TGCGCCAGCAGCTTGGCCTTATACGAGCAGTACTTC	CASSLALYEQYF
TRBV9	17	NA	NA	TRBJ2-2	TGTGCCAGCAGCGTACTGTACGGCCTCTCAGGGACCGGGGAGCTGTTTTTT	CASSVLYGLSGTGELFF
TRBV5-1	14	NA	NA	TRBJ1-1	TGCGCCAGCACTATGGCGGGGGGGGGTACTGAAGCTTTCTTT	CASTMAGGGTEAFF
TRBV15	15	NA	NA	TRBJ1-5	TGTGCCACCAGCAGAGATTGGAGGGGAAATCAGCCCCAGCATTTT	CATSRDWRGNQPQHF
TRBV6-4	16	TRBD2	NA	TRBJ2-1	TGTGCCAGCAGAGAGCTAGCGGGAGGGGATAGTGGTGAGCAGTTCTTC	CASRELAGGDSGEQFF
TRBV5-1	15	TRBD1	NA	TRBJ2-2	TGCGCCAGCAGCGTACAGGGGACGAACACCGGGGAGCTGTTTTTT	CASSVQGTNTGELFF
TRBV6-5	12	NA	NA	TRBJ2-7	TGTGCCAGCAGCGCGGGGTCCTACGAGCAGTACTTC	CASSAGSYEQYF
TRBV10-1	17	TRBD2	NA	TRBJ2-7	TGCGCCAGCAGTGAGAAGCGGGAGGCCCACAATACCTACGAGCAGTACTTC	CASSEKREAHNTYEQYF
TRBV18	14	NA	NA	TRBJ1-1	TGTGCCAGCTCACATCAGACAGTGAACACTGAAGCTTTCTTT	CASSHQTVNTEAFF
TRBV19	14	TRBD1	NA	TRBJ2-7	TGTGCCAGTAGTCCGGGACAGGCTTCCTACGAGCAGTACTTC	CASSPGQASYEQYF
TRBV5-5	12	NA	NA	TRBJ1-2	TGTGCCAGCAGCTTTACAGGGACGCAGGAGACCTTC	CASSFTGTQETF
TRBV6-6	13	NA	NA	TRBJ1-2	TGTGCCAGCAGTTACATGGCAGGGGTCGGCTACACCTTC	CASSYMAGVGYTF
TRBV28	15	TRBD1	NA	TRBJ1-5	TGTGCCAGCAGTGGACCGGGACAGGGGCGGTGGCCCCAGCATTTT	CASSGPGQGRWPQHF
TRBV2	11	NA	NA	TRBJ1-1	TGTGCCAGCGGGCAGGGATCTGAAGCTTTCTTT	CASGQGSEAFF
TRBV12-5	17	TRBD2	NA	TRBJ2-3	TGTGCTAGTGGTTCCGGGACTAGCGGGAGGTTGACAGATACGCAGTATTTT	CASGSGTSGRLTDTQYF
TRBV9	16	TRBD1	NA	TRBJ2-2	TGTGCCAGCAGCGTAGGACAGGGGATGGCCACCGGGGAGCTGTTTTTT	CASSVGQGMATGELFF
TRBV7-2	14	NA	once	TRBJ1-6	TGTGCCAGCAGTCCAACAGGGAGCACAACACCCCTCCACTTT	CASSPTGSTTPLHF
TRBV10-3	13	NA	NA	TRBJ2-7	TGTGCCATCAGGGGCGGGCTTGACTACGAGCAGTACTTC	CAIRGGLDYEQYF
TRBV4-2	11	TRBD1	once	TRBJ2-7	TGTGCCGCCGGACAGGGGTACGAGCAGTACTTC	CAAGQGYEQYF
TRBV10-3	14	NA	NA	TRBJ1-5	TGTGCCATCAGTGAAGACAGCCTTAATCAGCCCCAGCATTTT	CAISEDSLNQPQHF
TRBV27	18	TRBD2	NA	TRBJ2-7	TGTGCCAGCAGTTTATCGGCGGGGGACGGAGCCTTTCCCTACGAGCAGTACTTC	CASSLSAGDGAFPYEQYF
TRBV6-5	14	TRBD2	NA	TRBJ2-7	TGTGCCAGCAGTCAGACTAGCGGGGCGCGGGAGCAGTACTTC	CASSQTSGAREQYF
TRBV2	13	TRBD1	NA	TRBJ2-7	TGTGCCAGCAGTGGGACAGGAATCTACGAGCAGTACTTC	CASSGTGIYEQYF
TRBV7-2	14	NA	NA	TRBJ1-2	TGTGCCAGCAGCGAACTCAGGGTTAACTATGGCTACACCTTC	CASSELRVNYGYTF
TRBV7-9	18	TRBD1	once	TRBJ1-4	TGTGCCAGCAGCCCCTGGACAGGAGTAATTGCAACTAATGAAAAACTGTTTTTT	CASSPWTGVIATNEKLFF
TRBV19	14	NA	NA	TRBJ2-5	TGTGCCAGTAGTATAGACCCCAGCCAAGAGACCCAGTACTTC	CASSIDPSQETQYF
TRBV27	14	NA	once	TRBJ1-5	TGTGCCAGCAGTTTATGGCAGGGCAATCAGCCCCAGCATTTT	CASSLWQGNQPQHF
TRBV19	16	TRBD2	NA	TRBJ2-3	TGTGCCAGTTTCCCCTCTCTCGGGAGGGCCACAGATACGCAGTATTTT	CASFPSLGRATDTQYF
TRBV10-1	14	TRBD1	NA	TRBJ1-1	TGCGCCAGCAGTCGGGACAGATTGAACACTGAAGCTTTCTTT	CASSRDRLNTEAFF
TRBV4-1	15	TRBD2	NA	TRBJ2-7	TGCGCCAGCAGCCAAGGGGGGGGGAGCTCCTACGAGCAGTACTTC	CASSQGGGSSYEQYF
TRBV7-2	12	NA	few	TRBJ2-1	TGTGCCAGCAGCCTTATTTACAATGAGCAGTTCTTC	CASSLIYNEQFF
TRBV6-5	13	NA	NA	TRBJ1-2	TGTGCCAGCAGTTACTCGGAGGGCTCGGGCTACACCTTC	CASSYSEGSGYTF
TRBV7-2	15	TRBD2	NA	TRBJ2-1	TGTGCCAGCAGCTTATCTACGGGAGGCTACAATGAGCAGTTCTTC	CASSLSTGGYNEQFF
TRBV5-4	16	TRBD2	few	TRBJ2-4	TGTGCCAGCAGCTTGGAGCGGGGGCTGGGATATAACATTCAGTACTTC	CASSLERGLGYNIQYF
TRBV5-4	16	TRBD2	few	TRBJ2-3	TGTGCCAGCAGCTTGTGGTCAGCGGGGGGGCTTGATACGCAGTATTTT	CASSLWSAGGLDTQYF
TRBV5-1	15	NA	NA	TRBJ2-3	TGCGCCAGCAGCTTGAGAAGCGCCCGCACAGATACGCAGTATTTT	CASSLRSARTDTQYF
TRBV7-9	14	TRBD1	once	TRBJ2-5	TGTGCCAGCAGCTTAACTGACAGGGATGAGACCCAGTACTTC	CASSLTDRDETQYF